Following are 20 T cell receptor beta chains from one sample sequenced in a study of early T cells in non-severe SARS-CoV-2 infection. TCRdb recomputed calls from the 5' RACE reads with MiXCR, one row per CDR3 protein. This table holds some 64,000 distinct CDR3 sequences, almost 9% found once. This specimen was whole blood, taken at baseline. The receptors were sampled from an adult who was a healthcare worker with PCR-confirmed SARS-CoV-2 infection or an uninfected control (not recorded which).

In its sample, this clonotype was seen many times. In DNA, the CDR3 is TGTGCCAGCAGCCACGGAAAGACGGACGCCCAAGAGACCCAGTACTTC. It codes for CASSHGKTDAQETQYF. V and J are TRBV11-2 and TRBJ2-5; D is ambiguous. V was clipped by 5 bases and J by 1 base, with 17 bases between them. CDR1 is SGHAT, CDR2 FQNNGV, per germline. This CDR3 comprises 16 residues.

This chain connects TRBV2 to TRBJ1-1; D remains ambiguous. There are 13 residues in the CDR3. Trimming removed 7 bases at V and 0 bases at J, with 9 bases between. The germline V gene has CDR1 SNHLY and CDR2 FYNNEI. The CDR3 is CASNRRMNTEAFF. The CDR3 bases are TGTGCCAGCAATAGACGTATGAACACTGAAGCTTTCTTT.

The chain employs TRBV5-1 and TRBJ2-1; TRBD1 matches 12 bases. Germline trimming cut 5 bases from V and 7 bases from J; bases unmatched to any gene: 10. This CDR3 is built from 16 residues. From germline, CDR1 is SGHRS and CDR2 YFSETQ. In DNA, the CDR3 is TGCGCCAGCAGGCTCCCTGGGGGACAGGGGGCGAATGAGCAGTTCTTC. Protein sequence: CASRLPGGQGANEQFF.

The table lists this clonotype with many counts. The rearrangement joins TRBV7-2 to TRBJ2-6; no firm D call. The germline V and J ends were trimmed by 8 bases and 4 bases, with 9 bases remaining between them. The CDR3 consists of 13 residues. Germline loops: CDR1 SGHTA, CDR2 FQGNSA. CDR3 region: CASARPGANVLTF. CDR3 bases: TGTGCCAGCGCCAGACCCGGGGCCAACGTCCTGACTTTC.

This clonotype was found many times. The rearrangement links TRBV12-3 or TRBV12-4 to TRBJ2-3; TRBD1 agrees at 9 bases. With 6 bases clipped from V and 1 base from J, the junction kept 14 bases outside the gene matches. The CDR3 loop spans 18 amino acids. The CDR3 region is CASRKTGGDSLGTDTQYF. In DNA form, the CDR3 reads TGTGCCAGCAGGAAAACAGGGGGCGACTCCCTGGGCACAGATACGCAGTATTTT.

In the case of this clonotype: One end of the junction does not line up with germline, which may come from a read error. The CDR3 bases are TGCAGCGTTGAAGAGAGTGAACAGAGGAACACTGAAGTTTTCTTT. Translation gives CSVEESEQRNTEVFF. The rearrangement links TRBV29-1 to TRBJ1-1; D not resolved. CDR1 SQVTM and CDR2 ANQGSEA come from the germline V gene. The CDR3 length is 15 residues.

This clonotype was counted between two and nine times. The rearrangement links TRBV19 to TRBJ2-1; weak D call: TRBD2 (5 bases). CDR1 is LNHDA, CDR2 SQIVND, per germline (reference sequence). The V gene lost 7 bases and the J gene lost 9 bases, with 16 bases spanning the gap. The CDR3 contains 13 residues. The CDR3 nucleotides are TGTGCCAGTATGACCCGGGATTCCTCTGAGCAGTTCTTC. This translates into CASMTRDSSEQFF. Variable domain in full (rest from reference TRBV19 and TRBJ2-1): DGGITQSPKYLFRKEGQNVTLSCEQNLNHDAMYWYRQDPGQGLRLIYYSQIVNDFQKGDIAEGYSVSREKKESFPLTVTSAQKNPTAFYLCASMTRDSSEQFFGPGTRLTVL.

V usage is TRBV5-4 and J usage is TRBJ2-7, with 9 bases fitting TRBD2. The CDR3 is made up of 16 amino acids. Per the germline V gene, CDR1 is SGHNT and CDR2 is YYREEE (reference sequence). Trimming removed 0 bases from V and 5 bases from J; junction bases left unmatched: 9. CDR3 loop: CASSLVRASGTHEQYF. The CDR3 DNA reads as TGTGCCAGCAGCTTGGTTCGGGCTAGCGGGACCCACGAGCAGTACTTC. Full variable domain (remainder filled in from reference TRBV5-4 and TRBJ2-7): ETGVTQSPTHLIKTRGQQVTLRCSSQSGHNTVSWYQQALGQGPQFIFQYYREEENGRGNFPPRFSGLQFPNYSSELNVNALELDDSALYLCASSLVRASGTHEQYFGPGTRLTVT.

The chain combines TRBV20-1 with TRBJ2-3, with D possibly matching TRBD1 (6 bases). Germline loops: CDR1 DFQATT, CDR2 SNEGSKA (reference sequence). This CDR3 spans 13 amino acids. V was shortened by 8 bases and J by 4 bases, with 16 bases between the two germline ends. The CDR3 is CSMPGVGADTQYF. DNA for the CDR3: TGCAGTATGCCAGGGGTTGGGGCAGATACGCAGTATTTT.

The J gene is TRBJ1-5, the V gene TRBV4-2; TRBD1 is a possible D gene (5 bases). CDR1 is LGHNA, CDR2 YNFKEQ, per germline. V lost 4 bases and J lost 0, with 10 bases in between. This CDR3 spans 15 amino acids. CDR3 coding DNA: TGTGCCAGCAGCCGGATGGGGGATAGCAATCAGCCCCAGCATTTT. It encodes CASSRMGDSNQPQHF.

This clonotype has just a few counts. The chain joins TRBV2 to TRBJ2-1, with D possibly being TRBD2 (5 bases). CDR3 length: 15 residues. Germline V gene lookup returns CDR1 SNHLY and CDR2 FYNNEI. V was pared by 6 bases and J by 0 bases, with 12 bases between. The CDR3 protein is CASSPGAVSYNEQFF. The DNA for the CDR3 is TGTGCCAGCAGCCCCGGAGCGGTCTCCTACAATGAGCAGTTCTTC.

This clonotype was detected many times. This chain joins TRBV7-9 and TRBJ2-7; D unresolved. The CDR3 is made up of 12 amino acids. Between the trimmed V and J ends, which lost 0 bases and 8 bases, there was a span of 8 bases. Per the germline V gene, CDR1 is SEHNR and CDR2 is FQNEAQ (reference sequence). CDR3 coding DNA: TGTGCCAGCAGCTTAGCGACCGATAAGCAGTACTTC. This codes for CASSLATDKQYF.

In its sample, this clonotype was seen many times. Written as DNA, the CDR3 is TGTGCCAGCAGCTACAGGGGACACAATCAGCCCCAGCATTTT. This translates into CASSYRGHNQPQHF. The genes are TRBV6-2 or TRBV6-3 and TRBJ1-5, with TRBD1 matching over 7 bases. V shed 6 bases, J shed 3 bases, and the junction held 5 bases outside the gene matches. The CDR3 length is 14 residues. The germline CDR1 and CDR2 sequences are MNHEY and SVGEGT.

V gene TRBV3-1 combines with J gene TRBJ1-1; D perhaps matches TRBD1 (5 bases). Germline V CDR1 and CDR2: LGHDT, YNNKEL (reference sequence). This CDR3 comprises 14 residues. V was cut by 4 bases and J by 7 bases, with 16 bases left in between. This chain's CDR3 is CASSRRGTEDEAFF. The CDR3 DNA reads TGTGCCAGCAGCCGACGGGGGACTGAGGATGAAGCTTTCTTT.

In its sample, this clonotype was seen many times. The chain combines TRBV7-2 with TRBJ2-5; possibly TRBD2 for D (6 bases). Germline lookup yields CDR1 SGHTA and CDR2 FQGNSA. Trimming left V 7 bases short and J 5 bases short, with 29 bases between. The CDR3 loop spans 18 amino acids. The CDR3 loop reads CASTPPRVEVRGGETQYF. DNA for the CDR3: TGTGCCAGCACTCCTCCCAGAGTGGAGGTTCGTGGAGGGGAGACCCAGTACTTC.

This clonotype showed up many times. The chain joins TRBV7-2 to TRBJ2-3; TRBD2 is a possible D gene (6 bases). The CDR3 is 15 residues long. Trimming took 3 bases from V and 1 from J, leaving 11 bases between them. From germline, CDR1 is SGHTA and CDR2 FQGNSA. The CDR3 bases are TGTGCCAGCAGCTTTGGCGGGATCCGCACAGATACGCAGTATTTT. Translated, it gives CASSFGGIRTDTQYF.

This clonotype has just a few counts. The V gene is TRBV12-3 or TRBV12-4, the J gene TRBJ1-2, with a possible D match to TRBD1 (6 bases). With 5 bases removed from V and 13 bases from J, the gap between germline ends came to 17 bases. The CDR3 extends over 12 amino acids. Here the CDR3 reads CASSPGQVRPTF. The CDR3 region has the DNA TGTGCCAGCAGTCCGGGACAAGTCCGCCCCACCTTC.

V and J are TRBV6-1 and TRBJ2-7, with 9 bases matching TRBD1. The V and J ends lost 8 bases and 2 bases, in that order; junction bases with no gene match: 10. Germline loops: CDR1 MNHNS, CDR2 SASEGT. The CDR3 covers 15 residues. DNA for the CDR3: TGTGCCAGCGATCAACAGGGGGCGAGGACCTACGAGCAGTACTTC. Its translation is CASDQQGARTYEQYF.

V is TRBV13 and J is TRBJ1-3; a possible D gene is TRBD1 (5 bases). CDR1 is PRHDT and CDR2 is FYEKMQ in the germline V gene (reference sequence). Between the trimmed V and J ends, which lost 5 bases and 2 bases, there was a span of 10 bases. The CDR3 has 14 residues. The CDR3 here is CASSRDRTGNTIYF. DNA for the CDR3: TGTGCCAGCAGCCGAGACAGAACTGGAAACACCATATATTTT.

This clonotype was detected ten times or more. This chain links TRBV28 with TRBJ2-1, with D possibly matching TRBD2 (5 bases). V dropped 3 bases and J dropped 13 bases, with 19 bases sitting between them. The CDR3 runs 14 residues. In germline, CDR1 is MDHEN, CDR2 SYDVKM. For the CDR3, the DNA is TGTGCCAGCAGTTTGGCTAGCTCCCTTACAGACCAGTTCTTC. It yields the protein CASSLASSLTDQFF.